This T cell receptor beta chain was profiled in a study of T cells in narcolepsy. Overall study: Donors had narcolepsy type 1 or type 2, or were healthy controls. The study, taken as a whole, reports: Comparing one patient's CSF and blood CD4+ clonotypes highlighted HCRT- and TRIB2-specific autoreactive clonotypes. Blood of same and different patients, but not healthy controls, reportedly held recurring autoreactive clonotypes. Autoreactive clone sequences were missing from some blood memory CD4+ repertoires.

About this clone itself: Its antigen is not identified.

Produced via immunoSEQ multiplex PCR; TCRdb's table is partial and in-frame only. There are about 33,000 clones in the sample; 84% occur only once, and around 1.3% lies in the top ten. CDR3 length: 17 amino acids. Germline-derived CDR1 and CDR2 are SGHVS and FQNEAQ. The V and J ends lost 0 bases and 2 bases respectively, with 14 bases between them. The TCR was taken from a human donor with narcolepsy. The sequenced sample was CD45RA- memory CD4+ T cells from PBMCs. The J gene is TRBJ1-5, the V gene TRBV7-8; D perhaps matches TRBD1 (5 bases). CDR3 nucleotide sequence: TGTGCCAGCAGCTTAGCAGGGCAGGGTAGACGCAATCAGCCCCAGCATTTT. Amino acids: CASSLAGQGRRNQPQHF.